This TCR beta chain is drawn from a study of cytomegalovirus exposure and HLA in healthy donors. The CDR3 totals 15 residues. Germline V gene sequence: CDR1 SGHRS, CDR2 YFSETQ. V trimming: 4 bases; J trimming: 4 bases; junction bases outside the gene matches: 7. Primers: 60 Vbeta forward and 13 Jbeta reverse. The protocol was immunoSEQ multiplex PCR, while the TCRdb copy is restricted to in-frame clones and leaves out a portion. The table records 120,000 or so clones, about 83% of them present only once. Specimen: PBMCs. The chain is built from TRBV5-1 and TRBJ2-2; 7 nucleotides align to TRBD1. This sequence originates from a man aged 30 to 39 in good health and CMV-seronegative. The CDR3: CASSTTGLSTGELFF. CDR3 in DNA: TGCGCCAGCAGCACGACAGGGTTGAGCACCGGGGAGCTGTTTTTT.